A selection of T cell receptor beta chains follows, all from one sample in a study of blood T cell repertoires in COVID-19. Method: immunoSEQ multiplex PCR; TCRdb's copy keeps in-frame clones and lacks some. The table includes 230,000 or so clones, roughly 81% detected once. Sequencing was done on a sample of PBMCs or T cells enriched from blood (not recorded which). The origin of the receptors is a woman aged 50 to 60 who had been exposed to COVID-19. Each CDR3 is given with its conserved first and last residue. The D gene is left open where the match is weak. For some rows the clone size is stated as once, few or many, or as a class when expanded; others skip it.

clone size: NA; V gene: TRBV19; D gene: TRBD1; J gene: TRBJ1-6; CDR3 DNA: TGTGCCAGTAGTGAGACAGGGTATTCACCCCTCCACTTT; CDR3 protein: CASSETGYSPLHF
clone size: NA; V gene: TRBV7-9; D gene: TRBD1; J gene: TRBJ2-2; CDR3 DNA: TGTGCCAGCAGCTTGACAGGGAAAACCGGGGAGCTGTTTTTT; CDR3 protein: CASSLTGKTGELFF
clone size: NA; V gene: TRBV5-5; D gene: NA; J gene: TRBJ1-2; CDR3 DNA: TGTGCCAGCAGCTTTGGGGGCTCTAACTATGGCTACACCTTC; CDR3 protein: CASSFGGSNYGYTF
clone size: NA; V gene: TRBV7-2; D gene: TRBD1; J gene: TRBJ1-2; CDR3 DNA: TGTGCCAGCAGCGCTCCGGGACAGCGGAGGGATGGCTACACCTTC; CDR3 protein: CASSAPGQRRDGYTF
clone size: NA; V gene: TRBV19; D gene: TRBD1; J gene: TRBJ1-2; CDR3 DNA: TGTGCCACTAGGGCCAGGGGGCCCTATGGCTACACCTTC; CDR3 protein: CATRARGPYGYTF
clone size: NA; V gene: TRBV9; D gene: TRBD2; J gene: TRBJ2-1; CDR3 DNA: TGTGCCAGCAGCGTAGACAGCGGGGACTCCTACAATGAGCAGTTCTTC; CDR3 protein: CASSVDSGDSYNEQFF
clone size: NA; V gene: TRBV3-1/TRBV3-2; D gene: NA; J gene: TRBJ2-2; CDR3 DNA: TGTGCCAGCAGCCAATCCCGCCCCGGGAACACCGGGGAGCTGTTTTTT; CDR3 protein: CASSQSRPGNTGELFF
clone size: NA; V gene: TRBV6-6; D gene: NA; J gene: TRBJ1-2; CDR3 DNA: TGTGCCAGCAGATGGCAGGGAGGGTATGGCTACACCTTC; CDR3 protein: CASRWQGGYGYTF
clone size: NA; V gene: TRBV6-7; D gene: NA; J gene: TRBJ2-7; CDR3 DNA: TGTGCCAGCAGTCCGAGCCGATGTATCGAGCAGTACTTC; CDR3 protein: CASSPSRCIEQYF
clone size: NA; V gene: TRBV15; D gene: NA; J gene: TRBJ1-1; CDR3 DNA: TGTGCCACCAGTACGCACAGGAACACTGAAGCTTTCTTT; CDR3 protein: CATSTHRNTEAFF
clone size: once; V gene: TRBV19; D gene: NA; J gene: TRBJ1-2; CDR3 DNA: TGTGCCAGTAGTATAGACCAGGGTGCAGCTGGCTACACCTTC; CDR3 protein: CASSIDQGAAGYTF
clone size: NA; V gene: TRBV3-1/TRBV3-2; D gene: NA; J gene: TRBJ1-2; CDR3 DNA: TGTGCCAGCAGCCAGGGTGGACAGTTTAACTATGGCTACACCTTC; CDR3 protein: CASSQGGQFNYGYTF
clone size: NA; V gene: TRBV27; D gene: NA; J gene: TRBJ1-6; CDR3 DNA: TGTGCCAGCAGTGAAACCAGGCATAATTCACCCCTCCACTTT; CDR3 protein: CASSETRHNSPLHF
clone size: NA; V gene: TRBV6-1; D gene: NA; J gene: TRBJ1-6; CDR3 DNA: TGTGCCAGCAGTGAAATGACAATCTATAATTCACCCCTCCACTTT; CDR3 protein: CASSEMTIYNSPLHF
clone size: few; V gene: TRBV19; D gene: TRBD1; J gene: TRBJ1-1; CDR3 DNA: TGTGCCAGTAGTATTCCAACAGGGGTGGGTTTGGCTGAAGCTTTCTTT; CDR3 protein: CASSIPTGVGLAEAFF
clone size: NA; V gene: TRBV19; D gene: TRBD1; J gene: TRBJ1-5; CDR3 DNA: TGTGCCAGTAGTATCCGAGGACAGGGAGGATGGCCGGCCCAGCATTTT; CDR3 protein: CASSIRGQGGWPAQHF
clone size: NA; V gene: TRBV28; D gene: NA; J gene: TRBJ1-1; CDR3 DNA: TGTGCCAGCACCTCCGCGGGGGGAGCACACACTGAAGCTTTCTTT; CDR3 protein: CASTSAGGAHTEAFF
clone size: NA; V gene: TRBV2; D gene: NA; J gene: TRBJ1-3; CDR3 DNA: TGTGCCAGCAGTCCATACGTGGGGCTCGGGCCGGGAAACACCATATATTTT; CDR3 protein: CASSPYVGLGPGNTIYF
clone size: NA; V gene: TRBV19; D gene: TRBD1; J gene: TRBJ2-1; CDR3 DNA: TGTGCCAGTAGTATAGTATGGGACAGTCCACCTAATGAGCAGTTCTTC; CDR3 protein: CASSIVWDSPPNEQFF
clone size: few; V gene: TRBV29-1; D gene: NA; J gene: TRBJ1-1; CDR3 DNA: TGCAGCGCCGAAACAGGCAACGCTTTCTTT; CDR3 protein: CSAETGNAFF
clone size: NA; V gene: TRBV5-1; D gene: NA; J gene: TRBJ2-3; CDR3 DNA: TGCGCCAGCAGCTTGGGGGGCTTCACAGATACGCAGTATTTT; CDR3 protein: CASSLGGFTDTQYF
clone size: NA; V gene: TRBV5-6; D gene: TRBD1; J gene: TRBJ1-6; CDR3 DNA: TGTGCCAGCAGTACGGGACAGACGAGAAATTCACCCCTCCACTTT; CDR3 protein: CASSTGQTRNSPLHF
clone size: NA; V gene: TRBV21-1; D gene: NA; J gene: TRBJ1-6; CDR3 DNA: TGTGCCAGCAGGGGCCCAGGGCGGAAGAATTCACCCCTCCACTTT; CDR3 protein: CASRGPGRKNSPLHF
clone size: NA; V gene: TRBV19; D gene: TRBD2; J gene: TRBJ2-3; CDR3 DNA: TGTGCCAGTAGGCGACTAGCGGAATCAGATACGCAGTATTTT; CDR3 protein: CASRRLAESDTQYF
clone size: few; V gene: TRBV19; D gene: NA; J gene: TRBJ1-5; CDR3 DNA: TGTGCCAGTAGTCTAATGGACTTCGAGGGCCAGCCCCAGCATTTT; CDR3 protein: CASSLMDFEGQPQHF
clone size: NA; V gene: TRBV5-4; D gene: NA; J gene: TRBJ1-1; CDR3 DNA: TGTGCCAGCAGCTTGGTTCAACAGGGCTCTGAAGCTTTCTTT; CDR3 protein: CASSLVQQGSEAFF
clone size: NA; V gene: TRBV11-1; D gene: NA; J gene: TRBJ2-1; CDR3 DNA: TGTGCCAGCAGACTCTACGGGGGGCCAGCCGACAATGAGCAGTTCTTC; CDR3 protein: CASRLYGGPADNEQFF
clone size: NA; V gene: TRBV5-1; D gene: NA; J gene: TRBJ1-5; CDR3 DNA: TGCGCCAGCAGCCCGAACGGAAGGGGGTCGGAACAGCCCCAGCATTTT; CDR3 protein: CASSPNGRGSEQPQHF
clone size: NA; V gene: TRBV28; D gene: NA; J gene: TRBJ1-2; CDR3 DNA: TGTGCCAGCAGTCCCCCAGGGGCCCCTAACTATGGCTACACCTTC; CDR3 protein: CASSPPGAPNYGYTF
clone size: NA; V gene: TRBV12-3/TRBV12-4; D gene: NA; J gene: TRBJ1-4; CDR3 DNA: TGTGCCAGCAGTTTGGGCTACCCTCAAAAACTGTTTTTT; CDR3 protein: CASSLGYPQKLFF
clone size: NA; V gene: TRBV4-1; D gene: NA; J gene: TRBJ2-7; CDR3 DNA: TGCGCCAGCAGCCAAGCGGTTGTCAGGGGCTACGAGCAGTACTTC; CDR3 protein: CASSQAVVRGYEQYF
clone size: NA; V gene: TRBV18; D gene: TRBD1; J gene: TRBJ2-1; CDR3 DNA: TGTGCCAGCTCGTCCTCCGGGACAGCTTACAATGAGCAGTTCTTC; CDR3 protein: CASSSSGTAYNEQFF
clone size: once; V gene: TRBV11-3; D gene: TRBD1; J gene: TRBJ2-3; CDR3 DNA: TGTGCCAGCAGCTTAGGGCCAGGGGGAACAGATACGCAGTATTTT; CDR3 protein: CASSLGPGGTDTQYF
clone size: NA; V gene: TRBV5-4; D gene: TRBD1; J gene: TRBJ1-4; CDR3 DNA: TGTGCCAGCAGCTTAAGGGACAGGGTTGGGGAAAAACTGTTTTTT; CDR3 protein: CASSLRDRVGEKLFF
clone size: once; V gene: TRBV7-9; D gene: TRBD1; J gene: TRBJ1-2; CDR3 DNA: TGTGCCAGCAGCTTTAGGACAGGCCTCACTAACTATGGCTACACCTTC; CDR3 protein: CASSFRTGLTNYGYTF
clone size: NA; V gene: TRBV9; D gene: NA; J gene: TRBJ2-6; CDR3 DNA: TGTGCCAGCAGCGTAGGCAGGGGCTTTTCTGGGGCCAACGTCCTGACTTTC; CDR3 protein: CASSVGRGFSGANVLTF
clone size: NA; V gene: TRBV30; D gene: NA; J gene: TRBJ1-6; CDR3 DNA: TGTGCCTGGATGGGGGGTAATTCACCCCTCCACTTT; CDR3 protein: CAWMGGNSPLHF
clone size: NA; V gene: TRBV28; D gene: TRBD1; J gene: TRBJ2-1; CDR3 DNA: TGTGCCAGCAGTTTCGGGACAGGGGCCCAGGGGGGTGAGCAGTTCTTC; CDR3 protein: CASSFGTGAQGGEQFF
clone size: NA; V gene: TRBV9; D gene: TRBD1; J gene: TRBJ2-7; CDR3 DNA: TGTGCCAGCAGCCCGCGGGGACAGGAGCCCGAGCAGTACTTC; CDR3 protein: CASSPRGQEPEQYF
clone size: NA; V gene: TRBV10-1; D gene: NA; J gene: TRBJ1-2; CDR3 DNA: TGCGCCTGGGAAGGTCCACAGGGTAATGGCTACACCTTC; CDR3 protein: CAWEGPQGNGYTF
clone size: NA; V gene: TRBV2; D gene: NA; J gene: TRBJ1-1; CDR3 DNA: TGTGCCAGCACCTGGGGGGGTACTGAAGCTTTCTTT; CDR3 protein: CASTWGGTEAFF
clone size: once; V gene: TRBV11-1; D gene: TRBD1; J gene: TRBJ2-7; CDR3 DNA: TGTGCCAGCAGCTTAGGTCCCGGGACAGCCTCCTACGAGCAGTACTTC; CDR3 protein: CASSLGPGTASYEQYF
clone size: NA; V gene: TRBV2; D gene: TRBD1; J gene: TRBJ1-1; CDR3 DNA: TGTGCCAGCAGCCGACAGGGAGTGGCTGAAGCTTTCTTT; CDR3 protein: CASSRQGVAEAFF
clone size: few; V gene: TRBV27; D gene: TRBD2; J gene: TRBJ2-3; CDR3 DNA: TGTGCCAGCAGTCTAACTAGCGGGGGAACGCAGTATTTT; CDR3 protein: CASSLTSGGTQYF
clone size: NA; V gene: TRBV6-4; D gene: NA; J gene: TRBJ1-3; CDR3 DNA: TGTGCCAGCAGTGACCTTTCTCCCGGACATTCCTCTGGAAACACCATATATTTT; CDR3 protein: CASSDLSPGHSSGNTIYF
clone size: once; V gene: TRBV9; D gene: NA; J gene: TRBJ1-6; CDR3 DNA: TGTGCCAGCAGCGTAGGAGGGTTCGATAATTCACCCCTCCACTTT; CDR3 protein: CASSVGGFDNSPLHF
clone size: NA; V gene: TRBV4-3; D gene: NA; J gene: TRBJ1-4; CDR3 DNA: TGCGCCAGCAGCCAAGACCAGGGTACCGGTGAAAAACTGTTTTTT; CDR3 protein: CASSQDQGTGEKLFF
clone size: NA; V gene: TRBV14; D gene: NA; J gene: TRBJ1-1; CDR3 DNA: TGTGCCAGCAGCCAAGGGGCAGGGAGGGGCACTGAAGCTTTCTTT; CDR3 protein: CASSQGAGRGTEAFF
clone size: NA; V gene: TRBV5-4; D gene: NA; J gene: TRBJ1-3; CDR3 DNA: TGTGCCAGCAGCTCGATCCTTGCGGCAAACACTGGAAACACCATATATTTT; CDR3 protein: CASSSILAANTGNTIYF
clone size: NA; V gene: TRBV12-3/TRBV12-4; D gene: NA; J gene: TRBJ1-2; CDR3 DNA: TGTGCCAGCAGTTTCATGGGGGAGGACGGCTACACCTTC; CDR3 protein: CASSFMGEDGYTF
clone size: NA; V gene: TRBV9; D gene: TRBD1; J gene: TRBJ2-1; CDR3 DNA: TGTGCCAGCAGCGTAGGGGACAGGGTGGTATACAATGAGCAGTTCTTC; CDR3 protein: CASSVGDRVVYNEQFF
clone size: NA; V gene: TRBV4-1; D gene: TRBD1; J gene: TRBJ2-7; CDR3 DNA: TGCGCCAGCAGCCATGGGGACAGGGGTACCTACGAGCAGTACTTC; CDR3 protein: CASSHGDRGTYEQYF
clone size: NA; V gene: TRBV19; D gene: TRBD1; J gene: TRBJ1-4; CDR3 DNA: TGTGCCAGTAGCACCGGGACAGGGCAAGTTTTT; CDR3 protein: CASSTGTGQVF
clone size: NA; V gene: TRBV2; D gene: NA; J gene: TRBJ1-1; CDR3 DNA: TGTGCCAGCAGGGCAACCCAGGGGCCGAACACTGAAGCTTTCTTT; CDR3 protein: CASRATQGPNTEAFF
clone size: NA; V gene: TRBV2; D gene: NA; J gene: TRBJ2-7; CDR3 DNA: TGTGCCAGCAGTGAACAGGCAGGTCTCGGCGAGCAGTACTTC; CDR3 protein: CASSEQAGLGEQYF